Below, 18 T cell receptor beta chains from the same sample are listed, as sequenced in a study of cytomegalovirus exposure and HLA in healthy donors. It was with 60 Vbeta and 13 Jbeta primers that the PCR ran. Data came from immunoSEQ multiplex PCR; TCRdb stores just in-frame clones and leaves some out. The sample consists of approximately 140,000 clones, under 85% of them appearing once. The sample taken for sequencing was PBMCs. These receptors were taken from a boy aged 10-17 years in good health and CMV-seronegative.

The chain is built from TRBV9 and TRBJ2-5; possibly TRBD2 for D (7 bases). CDR3 length: 14 residues. Per the germline V gene, CDR1 is SGDLS and CDR2 is YYNGEE. Trimming removed 0 bases from V and 5 bases from J, with 11 bases in between. CDR3 loop: CASSVAQGGETQYF. The CDR3 nucleotides are TGTGCCAGCAGCGTAGCACAGGGAGGGGAGACCCAGTACTTC.

This clone was recorded only once. This rearrangement joins TRBV4-2 to TRBJ2-7, with a tentative D call TRBD2 (6 bases). The length of the CDR3 is 15 residues. V shed 4 bases and J shed 2 bases, with 15 bases lying between them. In germline, CDR1 is LGHNA, CDR2 YNFKEQ. The CDR3 DNA follows: TGTGCCAGCAGCCCCGCCGGGACTTTTACCTACGAGCAGTACTTC. This gives the protein CASSPAGTFTYEQYF.

V gene TRBV9 combines with J gene TRBJ2-7; 10 bases match TRBD2. The V gene end was trimmed by 4 bases and the J gene end by 3 bases; junction bases not matched to a gene: 7. Per germline, CDR1 SGDLS and CDR2 YYNGEE. The CDR3 contains 15 residues. The CDR3 is CASSPRTSGSYEQYF. As DNA, the CDR3 is TGTGCCAGCAGCCCACGGACTAGCGGAAGCTACGAGCAGTACTTC.

This clone was counted a single time. The J gene is TRBJ2-2, the V gene TRBV4-1; 7 bases match TRBD2. The CDR3 totals 16 residues. V dropped 1 base and J dropped 3; count of bases not matched to a gene: 5. CDR1 and CDR2 from the germline V gene are MGHRA and YSYEKL. This CDR3 is CASSQGWEGHTGELFF. The CDR3 DNA is TGCGCCAGCAGCCAAGGCTGGGAGGGGCACACCGGGGAGCTGTTTTTT.

This clone has just a few counts. This chain joins TRBV10-3 and TRBJ2-2; the match to TRBD2 covers 11 bases. J gave up 1 base and V 3 bases, and 4 bases lay outside the gene matches. The CDR3 sequence is 17 residues long. Germline lookup yields CDR1 ENHRY and CDR2 SYGVKD. The CDR3 region has the DNA TGTGCCATCAGTGATGAGGGACTAGCGGAGAACACCGGGGAGCTGTTTTTT. Amino acid sequence: CAISDEGLAENTGELFF.

This rearrangement joins TRBV9 to TRBJ1-4, with TRBD1 matching 9 bases. The CDR3 loop spans 17 amino acids. After removal of 5 bases from V and 2 bases from J, the junction contained 10 bases not matched to a gene. From germline, CDR1 is SGDLS and CDR2 YYNGEE. CDR3 DNA: TGTGCCAGCAGTCGGGGGGACAGGGTTCGCACTAATGAAAAACTGTTTTTT. Amino acid sequence: CASSRGDRVRTNEKLFF.

The chain recombines TRBV11-2 with TRBJ2-7, with D possibly matching TRBD1 (5 bases). The CDR3 contains 13 residues. V was clipped by 8 bases and J by 0 bases, with 11 bases between them. Germline values: CDR1 SGHAT, CDR2 FQNNGV. The CDR3 nucleotides read TGTGCCAGCCTCAGGGCCAGCTCCTACGAGCAGTACTTC. Its translation is CASLRASSYEQYF.

In DNA, the CDR3 is TGTGCCAGCATCCGGTCTAGCGGGAGTTATAGGGACGAGCAGTACTTC. Translation gives CASIRSSGSYRDEQYF. The J gene is TRBJ2-5, the V gene TRBV27; 10 bases align to TRBD2. The J call may be in error: the DNA end matches TRBJ2-7 better. The CDR3 spans 16 residues. In germline, CDR1 is MNHEY, CDR2 SMNVEV (reference sequence).

The CDR3 DNA follows: TGTGCCAGCAGCCCGTTACTGGCGGGAGGATTCTACAATGAGCAGTTCTTC. The encoded protein is CASSPLLAGGFYNEQFF. The chain employs TRBV7-2 and TRBJ2-1; 8 bases agree with TRBD2. The junction had 12 bases not matched to a gene; V was cut back by 5 bases and J by 3 bases. The CDR3 length is 17 residues. The germline V gene encodes CDR1 SGHTA and CDR2 FQGNSA.

This clone was picked up one time. The chain uses TRBV25-1 and TRBJ2-7; 7 positions agree with TRBD1. From germline, CDR1 is MGHDK and CDR2 SYGVNS. The CDR3 has 13 amino acids. The V and J ends lost 5 bases and 4 bases, in that order; junction bases with no gene match: 5. In nucleotides, the CDR3 is TGTGCCAGCAGTCGCACAGGGGTGTACGAGCAGTACTTC. It is translated as CASSRTGVYEQYF.

A single count supports this clone. The chain recombines TRBV6-1 with TRBJ2-7; D is unresolved. Trimming took 8 bases from V and 3 from J, leaving 17 bases between them. The CDR3 extends over 14 amino acids. Germline values: CDR1 MNHNS, CDR2 SASEGT. This CDR3 reads CASVGHTNYYEQYF. CDR3 DNA: TGTGCCAGCGTGGGTCACACCAACTACTACGAGCAGTACTTC.

This clone occurred once. The genes are TRBV19 and TRBJ1-5; TRBD1 aligns across 10 bases. The CDR3 covers 12 residues. The germline V gene has CDR1 LNHDA and CDR2 SQIVND (reference sequence). V trimming: 6 bases; J trimming: 7 bases; junction bases outside the gene matches: 0. For the CDR3, the DNA is TGTGCCAGTAGGGACAGGGGGCAGCCCCAGCATTTT. Translating gives CASRDRGQPQHF.

CDR3: CAWSVLPDQPQHF. The CDR3 nucleotides are TGTGCCTGGAGTGTACTCCCCGATCAGCCCCAGCATTTT. This rearrangement joins TRBV30 to TRBJ1-5; D gene unclear. V was pared by 0 bases and J by 5 bases, with 8 bases between. The CDR3 is 13 residues long. Germline CDR1 and CDR2: GTSNPN and SVGIG (reference sequence).

J is TRBJ1-4 and V is TRBV4-3; D is possibly TRBD1 (6 bases). CDR1 and CDR2 from the germline V gene are LGHNA and YSLEER. V was pared by 0 bases and J by 8 bases, with 16 bases between. The length of the CDR3 is 16 residues. CDR3 coding DNA: TGCGCCAGCAGCCAAGACTATAGGACTCAGGGGGAAAAACTGTTTTTT. Protein product: CASSQDYRTQGEKLFF.

The chain links TRBV7-3 to TRBJ1-2, with TRBD1 matching over 7 bases. V shed 5 bases and J 2 bases; nucleotides not matched to a gene: 5. The CDR3 totals 14 residues. The germline gives CDR1 SGHTA, CDR2 FQGTGA. CDR3 residues: CASSPQGWNYGYTF. In nucleotides, the CDR3 is TGTGCCAGCAGCCCACAGGGGTGGAACTATGGCTACACCTTC.

V gene TRBV11-2 combines with J gene TRBJ2-7, with D tentatively TRBD2 (6 bases). Deletions cut 6 bases from V and 2 bases from J, with 11 bases between. The CDR3 is 13 amino acids. Germline assignment: CDR1 SGHAT and CDR2 FQNNGV. For the CDR3, the DNA is TGTGCCAGCAGTCCCGGGACTGCCTACGAGCAGTACTTC. As protein: CASSPGTAYEQYF.

V is TRBV15 and J is TRBJ2-1; 11 nucleotides line up with TRBD2. CDR1 is LNHNV, CDR2 YYDKDF, per germline (reference sequence). V shed 5 bases and J 5 bases; nucleotides not matched to a gene: 8. The CDR3 consists of 16 residues. CDR3 residues: CATSDRTSGYDNEQFF. CDR3 sequence (DNA): TGTGCCACCAGCGATAGGACTAGCGGGTATGACAATGAGCAGTTCTTC.

V and J are TRBV19 and TRBJ2-1; 12 positions agree with TRBD2. Losses at the gene ends were 6 bases for V and 4 bases for J; bases not matched to a gene: 4. Germline values: CDR1 LNHDA, CDR2 SQIVND (reference sequence). This CDR3 has 15 residues. Here the CDR3 DNA reads TGTGCCAGTAGAGGGCTAGCGGGAGGGTACAATGAGCAGTTCTTC. Protein sequence: CASRGLAGGYNEQFF.